The next 7 T cell receptor beta chains were all read from a single sample in a study of T cells in Graves' hyperthyroidism and ophthalmopathy. RNA transcripts were the template for amplifying TCR beta CDR3 regions. During a first-round RT-PCR of the TCR CDR3, the HTBI primer set was used. TCRdb fed the multiplex PCR reads into MiXCR, producing one record per CDR3 protein. Among 250,000 or so distinct CDR3 sequences listed, about 14% were seen once. Input material: blood. The receptors were sampled from a woman in her 40s with Graves' hyperthyroidism that later progressed to Graves' ophthalmopathy.

This clonotype was observed many times. The chain recombines TRBV3-1 with TRBJ1-2; D unresolved. The germline CDR1 and CDR2 sequences are LGHDT and YNNKEL (reference sequence). V was trimmed by 5 bases and J by 4 bases, leaving 14 bases between them. The CDR3 contains 14 residues. The CDR3, as DNA: TGTGCCAGCAGCTACCCGGGCAAGGCCTATGGCTACACCTTC. This translates into CASSYPGKAYGYTF.

This sequence joins TRBV7-9 and TRBJ2-5; 7 bases fit TRBD1. This CDR3 region has 14 residues. From germline, CDR1 is SEHNR and CDR2 FQNEAQ (reference sequence). J was trimmed by 1 base and V by 5 bases; bases with no gene match: 4. The CDR3, as DNA: TGTGCCAGCAGCCAAGGGACAGTCCAAGAGACCCAGTACTTC. As protein: CASSQGTVQETQYF.

The chain recombines TRBV20-1 with TRBJ2-5, with D uncertain. V was pared by 4 bases and J by 7 bases, with 10 bases between. Per the germline V gene, CDR1 is DFQATT and CDR2 is SNEGSKA (reference sequence). This CDR3 region has 11 residues. CDR3 region: CSAMPLGTQYF. The DNA of the CDR3 is TGCAGTGCTATGCCATTAGGGACCCAGTACTTC.

This clonotype was recorded at least ten times. The chain has TRBV5-1 and TRBJ2-5; possible D gene TRBD1, 6 bases. The ends were cut back, 4 bases at V and 5 bases at J, with 12 bases in the middle. Germline V gives CDR1 SGHRS, CDR2 YFSETQ. The CDR3 runs to 13 residues. The CDR3 DNA reads TGCGCCAGCAGCGGGGGCCCGAGGGAGACCCAGTACTTC. Translating gives CASSGGPRETQYF. The entire variable domain, with the rest obtained from reference TRBV5-1 and TRBJ2-5, is as follows: KAGVTQTPRYLIKTRGQQVTLSCSPISGHRSVSWYQQTPGQGLQFLFEYFSETQRNKGNFPGRFSGRQFSNSRSEMNVSTLELGDSALYLCASSGGPRETQYFGPGTRLLVL.

The V call is TRBV2, the J call TRBJ1-3; perhaps TRBD1 as D (6 bases). CDR1 and CDR2 from the germline V gene are SNHLY and FYNNEI. V shed 6 bases and J shed 3 bases, with 6 bases lying between them. The CDR3 spans 12 residues. CDR3 residues: CASRDSGNTIYF. The CDR3, as DNA: TGTGCCAGCAGGGACAGTGGAAACACCATATATTTT.

This clonotype was recorded many times. The genes are TRBV20-1 and TRBJ2-7; D is perhaps TRBD2 (6 bases). Germline CDR1 DFQATT, CDR2 SNEGSKA (reference sequence). This CDR3 has 15 residues. Trimming left V 3 bases short and J 6 bases short, with 21 bases between. The CDR3 DNA sequence: TGCAGTGCTAGGTGGTGGGGTGTTCGGGGGTCCGAGCAGTACTTC. Translating gives CSARWWGVRGSEQYF.

CDR3 region: CASSQVETRRGNTIYF. The CDR3, as DNA: TGCGCCAGCAGCCAAGTTGAGACAAGAAGGGGAAACACCATATATTTT. The V gene is TRBV4-1, the J gene TRBJ1-3; D not resolved. With 1 base removed from V and 4 bases from J, the gap between germline ends came to 14 bases. Germline V CDR1 and CDR2: MGHRA, YSYEKL. The CDR3 is made up of 16 amino acids.